This T cell receptor (beta chain) was obtained from a study of blood T cell repertoires in COVID-19. The overall study: Nucleic acid was either cDNA or gDNA, and it came from T cells, B-cell-depleted T cells, or PBMCs.

Germline V CDR1 and CDR2: SGDLS, YYNGEE. V lost 0 bases and J 4 bases, leaving 10 bases between the germline ends. The CDR3 has 15 residues. TCRdb keeps only in-frame clones here, not all; method: immunoSEQ multiplex PCR. The top ten clones hold nearly 5% of a sample with some 78,000 clones, 87% of them seen once. The TCR originated in a woman aged 80 or over with active or convalescent COVID-19. V gene TRBV9 combines with J gene TRBJ2-2; possible D gene TRBD2, 5 bases. Material: peripheral blood. The CDR3 coding sequence is TGTGCCAGCAGCGTAGATAGAGGGTTCACCGGGGAGCTGTTTTTT. Translated, it gives CASSVDRGFTGELFF.